The 10 T cell receptor beta chains presented below share a single source sample, sequenced in a study of T cells in localized non-small cell lung cancer. Data came from immunoSEQ multiplex PCR; TCRdb stores just in-frame clones and leaves some out. The table includes about 1,800 clones, roughly a quarter detected once. This specimen consisted of lung tumor tissue, obtained before any cancer treatment. These receptors were collected from a woman between 35 and 75 years old with stage I lung adenocarcinoma.

In its sample, this clone ranks as medium-sized (0.01 to 0.1%). This chain joins TRBV11-3 and TRBJ1-2; 8 bases are a match to TRBD1. Trimming at V came to 5 bases and at J to 0 bases, leaving 8 bases not matched to a gene. CDR1 SGHNT and CDR2 YENEEA come from the germline V gene. The CDR3 extends over 16 amino acids. The CDR3 loop is CASSRLGTGANYGYTF. CDR3 DNA: TGTGCCAGCAGCAGACTCGGGACAGGAGCTAACTATGGCTACACCTTC.

By share, this clone ranks as large (0.1 to 1%). The CDR3: CASSLRADSSYEQYF. CDR3 nucleotides: TGTGCCAGCAGCTTAAGGGCAGATAGCTCCTACGAGCAGTACTTC. This chain links TRBV11-3 with TRBJ2-7; D remains unclear. The length of the CDR3 is 15 residues. V was clipped by 2 bases and J by 0 bases, with 11 bases between them. CDR1 SGHNT and CDR2 YENEEA come from the germline V gene.

This clone was detected a few times. V usage is TRBV11-3 and J usage is TRBJ2-1, with D unresolved. Germline V CDR1 and CDR2: SGHNT, YENEEA. The CDR3 runs 14 residues. The V gene lost 0 bases and the J gene lost 9 bases, with 12 bases spanning the gap. CDR3 nucleotide sequence: TGTGCCAGCAGCTTAGACCCGTTAGAAGGTGAGCAGTTCTTC. Protein product: CASSLDPLEGEQFF. The entire variable domain, with the rest obtained from reference TRBV11-3 and TRBJ2-1, is as follows: EAGVVQSPRYKIIEKKQPVAFWCNPISGHNTLYWYLQNLGQGPELLIRYENEEAVDDSQLPKDRFSAERLKGVDSTLKIQPAELGDSAVYLCASSLDPLEGEQFFGPGTRLTVL.

The chain couples TRBV19 to TRBJ2-7; D is uncertain. Germline lookup yields CDR1 LNHDA and CDR2 SQIVND (reference sequence). The V end lost 3 bases, the J end lost 6 bases, and 12 bases lay between the germline ends. There are 13 residues in the CDR3. The CDR3 loop reads CASSIAQVREQYF. As DNA, the CDR3 is TGTGCCAGTAGTATTGCCCAGGTCCGCGAGCAGTACTTC.

This clone was counted only a few times. At one end the junction does not follow the germline gene, possibly because of a read error. The DNA has an unread or ambiguous base, and its residue is written X. The chain links TRBV6-8 to TRBJ2-5; TRBD2 aligns across 11 bases. CDR1 MNHGY and CDR2 SAAAGT come from the germline V gene. The CDR3 runs 19 residues. The CDR3 sequence: CAXSWGVTSGRTHQETQYF. The CDR3 DNA is TGTGCCARCAGTTGGGGGGTCACTAGCGGGAGAACACATCAAGAGACCCAGTACTTC.

Only a few counts were recorded for this clone. V is TRBV19 and J is TRBJ1-2; D unclear. Germline V gene sequence: CDR1 LNHDA, CDR2 SQIVND (reference sequence). The CDR3 length is 17 residues. V was clipped by 3 bases and J by 8 bases, with 25 bases between them. CDR3 DNA: TGTGCCAGTAGTATTGGCGGCTCTGTGGAAGTACGGTTGGGCTACACCTTC. This gives the protein CASSIGGSVEVRLGYTF.

V gene TRBV29-1 combines with J gene TRBJ1-2; 8 bases agree with TRBD1. Germline V lookup: CDR1 SQVTM, CDR2 ANQGSEA. The CDR3 length is 12 residues. V shed 7 bases and J 4 bases; nucleotides not matched to a gene: 5. The DNA of the CDR3 is TGCAGCGGAAAGGGACAGGCCTATGGCTACACCTTC. Its translation: CSGKGQAYGYTF. Looking up the rest from reference TRBV29-1 and TRBJ1-2 gives the full variable domain: SAVISQKPSRDICQRGTSLTIQCQVDSQVTMMFWYRQQPGQSLTLIATANQGSEATYESGFVIDKFPISRPNLTFSTLTVSNMSPEDSSIYLCSGKGQAYGYTFGSGTRLTVV.

This clone is medium-sized. The genes are TRBV6-8 and TRBJ1-1; 7 bases match TRBD1. The CDR3 has 14 residues. Germline values: CDR1 MNHGY, CDR2 SAAAGT. With 10 bases clipped from V and 6 bases from J, the junction kept 14 bases outside the gene matches. CDR3 bases: TGTGCCATCAGAAGGGACAGTTACCTGTCTGAAGCTTTCTTT. Amino acid sequence: CAIRRDSYLSEAFF.

The chain uses TRBV6-8 and TRBJ2-2; 8 positions agree with TRBD1. The CDR3 totals 15 residues. Germline trimming cut 5 bases from V and 6 bases from J; bases unmatched to any gene: 8. From germline, CDR1 is MNHGY and CDR2 SAAAGT. DNA for the CDR3: TGTGCCAGCAGTGATTCGTCAGGGGGCGCCGGGGAGCTGTTTTTT. It yields the protein CASSDSSGGAGELFF.

This clone was seen a few times. The CDR3 region has the DNA TGTGCCAGCAGCATCGACAGGGTCCGAGAGACCCAGTACTTC. Its protein is CASSIDRVRETQYF. This rearrangement joins TRBV7-7 to TRBJ2-5; 7 nucleotides align to TRBD1. Germline-derived CDR1 and CDR2 are SSHAT and FNYEAQ (reference sequence). After removal of 5 bases from V and 4 bases from J, the junction contained 7 bases not matched to a gene. The CDR3 is 14 residues long.